The 7 T cell receptor beta chains below all came from one sample that was sequenced in a study of T cell responses to AZD1222 COVID-19 vaccine. Clones were sequenced by immunoSEQ multiplex PCR, and TCRdb holds only the in-frame ones, with some missing. The repertoire includes some 100,000 clones, approximately 90% of them detected once, and just over 3.5% sits in the top ten. This material consisted of peripheral blood, taken 28 days after the second AZD1222 dose. Every receptor here comes from an adult who received the AZD1222 COVID-19 vaccine.

This chain joins TRBV5-8 and TRBJ1-2; tentatively, D is TRBD1 (5 bases). The V and J ends lost 0 bases and 4 bases respectively, with 13 bases between them. CDR3 length equals 15 residues. From germline, CDR1 is SGHTS and CDR2 YDEGEE. CDR3 nucleotides: TGTGCCAGCAGCTTGGGCTTTTCCAGGGCCTATGGCTACACCTTC. This gives the protein CASSLGFSRAYGYTF.

This clone appeared a few times. The V gene is TRBV19, the J gene TRBJ2-5; TRBD1 matches 8 bases. Trimming removed 4 bases from V and 4 bases from J; junction bases left unmatched: 8. The CDR3 contains 15 residues. Germline V gene data show CDR1 as LNHDA and CDR2 as SQIVND (reference sequence). The CDR3 sequence: CASSNTGTGGETQYF. CDR3 coding DNA: TGTGCCAGTAGTAACACCGGGACAGGAGGAGAGACCCAGTACTTC.

The chain combines TRBV6-2 or TRBV6-3 with TRBJ2-7, with 8 bases identical to TRBD2. The CDR3 has 14 residues. The trim removed 0 bases at V and 7 bases at J, leaving 5 bases unmatched. CDR1 and CDR2 (germline): MNHEY, SVGEGT. CDR3 DNA: TGTGCCAGCAGTTACTCAGCGGGAGCCCGGGAGCAGTACTTC. Translating it yields CASSYSAGAREQYF.

In its sample, this clone was seen once. The rearrangement joins TRBV30 to TRBJ1-1, with 10 bases lining up with TRBD1. Germline CDR1 reads GTSNPN; CDR2 reads SVGIG (reference sequence). This CDR3 has 12 amino acids. V gave up 8 bases and J gave up 3 bases; unmatched junction bases: 3. CDR3 sequence (DNA): TGTGCCACGGACAGGGGGGACACTGAAGCTTTCTTT. The encoded protein is CATDRGDTEAFF.

The V gene is TRBV19, the J gene TRBJ2-1; D is ambiguous. The germline CDR1 and CDR2 sequences are LNHDA and SQIVND (reference sequence). The CDR3 runs to 11 residues. The V end lost 3 bases, the J end lost 7 bases, and 4 bases lay between the germline ends. The DNA of the CDR3 is TGTGCCAGTAGTATCGGGAATGAGCAGTTCTTC. This sequence encodes CASSIGNEQFF.

The chain uses TRBV11-3 and TRBJ1-6; no firm D call. The V and J ends lost 2 bases and 7 bases respectively, with 6 bases between them. Germline V gene sequence: CDR1 SGHNT, CDR2 YENEEA. CDR3 length: 13 residues. DNA of the CDR3: TGTGCCAGCAGCTTAACTTTGAATTCACCCCTCCACTTT. It encodes CASSLTLNSPLHF.

The V and J genes are TRBV30 and TRBJ1-3; a possible D gene is TRBD1 (5 bases). Germline CDR1 and CDR2: GTSNPN and SVGIG (reference sequence). The ends were cut back, 0 bases at V and 3 bases at J, with 12 bases in the middle. The CDR3 has 15 residues. CDR3 DNA sequence: TGTGCCTGGAGTGTACGGGGGGGATATGGAAACACCATATATTTT. Its translation is CAWSVRGGYGNTIYF.